These 12 T cell receptor beta chains share one sample of origin, sequenced in a study of cytomegalovirus exposure and HLA in healthy donors. PCR employed 60 Vbeta and 13 Jbeta primers. Profiled with immunoSEQ multiplex PCR; TCRdb holds only in-frame clones, not every one. The table counts around 210,000 clones; 1.1% lies in the top ten. Sequencing was performed on PBMCs. The receptors were gathered from a girl aged 2-15 years in good health and CMV-seropositive.

This rearrangement joins TRBV6-1 to TRBJ2-7, with 8 bases aligning to TRBD2. Germline CDR1 reads MNHNS; CDR2 reads SASEGT. J was trimmed by 2 bases and V by 5 bases; bases with no gene match: 8. The CDR3 spans 15 residues. CDR3 bases: TGTGCCAGCAGTCACCGGGGGGGGGTGGCCTACGAGCAGTACTTC. Its protein product is CASSHRGGVAYEQYF.

V usage is TRBV28 and J usage is TRBJ2-2, with 7 bases fitting TRBD1. J was trimmed by 3 bases and V by 6 bases; bases with no gene match: 4. Germline-derived CDR1 and CDR2 are MDHEN and SYDVKM. The CDR3 spans 14 residues. CDR3 sequence: CASRRTGDTGELFF. DNA of the CDR3: TGTGCCAGCAGACGGACAGGAGACACCGGGGAGCTGTTTTTT.

V and J are TRBV21-1 and TRBJ2-7; TRBD1, the D gene given by the table, was not confirmed from the DNA. TRBV21-1 is a pseudogene segment. This CDR3 has 15 amino acids. The CDR3 nucleotides read TGTGCCAGCAGCAACTTGACAGGGGAATCCTACGAGCAGTACTTC. This gives the protein CASSNLTGESYEQYF.

The CDR3, as DNA: TGTGCCACCAGCAGAGCTGGGAGTCCCTACGAGCAGTACTTC. It yields the protein CATSRAGSPYEQYF. The rearrangement uses TRBV15 and TRBJ2-7, with D maybe TRBD2 (5 bases). Germline CDR1 and CDR2: LNHNV and YYDKDF (reference sequence). The CDR3 has 14 residues. The V and J ends lost 1 base and 2 bases respectively, with 9 bases between them.

V gene TRBV27 combines with J gene TRBJ2-1; 11 bases are shared with TRBD2. V lost 6 bases to trimming and J lost 8 bases; unmatched junction nucleotides: 0. The CDR3 runs to 12 residues. The V gene's germline CDR1 is MNHEY and CDR2 SMNVEV (reference sequence). DNA of the CDR3: TGTGCCAGCAGACTAGCGGGAGATGAGCAGTTCTTC. It codes for CASRLAGDEQFF.

V usage is TRBV27 and J usage is TRBJ2-1, with TRBD2 matching over 8 bases. V was clipped by 6 bases and J by 6 bases; unmatched bases: 10. The CDR3 spans 15 residues. From germline, CDR1 is MNHEY and CDR2 SMNVEV (reference sequence). CDR3 amino acids: CASRPIAGRTNEQFF. The CDR3 nucleotides are TGTGCCAGCAGACCGATAGCGGGGAGGACCAATGAGCAGTTCTTC.

The chain employs TRBV28 and TRBJ2-7; 8 nucleotides agree with TRBD1. V lost 3 bases and J lost 3; bases outside the gene matches: 4. This CDR3 region has 14 residues. From germline, CDR1 is MDHEN and CDR2 SYDVKM. CDR3 DNA: TGTGCCAGCAGTTTTTGGACAGGGATCTACGAGCAGTACTTC. It encodes CASSFWTGIYEQYF. Drawing the rest from reference TRBV28 and TRBJ2-7, the complete variable domain is DVKVTQSSRYLVKRTGEKVFLECVQDMDHENMFWYRQDPGLGLRLIYFSYDVKMKEKGDIPEGYSVSREKKERFSLILESASTNQTSMYLCASSFWTGIYEQYFGPGTRLTVT.

The V gene is TRBV2, the J gene TRBJ2-7; TRBD2 aligns across 12 bases. CDR3 length: 14 residues. Germline V gene lookup returns CDR1 SNHLY and CDR2 FYNNEI. V shed 3 bases, J shed 4 bases, and the junction held 1 base outside the gene matches. CDR3 protein: CASSEGTSGYEQYF. CDR3 DNA sequence: TGTGCCAGCAGTGAGGGGACTAGCGGGTACGAGCAGTACTTC.

The chain links TRBV7-3 to TRBJ2-1, with TRBD2 matching 14 bases. Looked up from germline, CDR1 is SGHTA and CDR2 is FQGTGA. Unmatched junction bases numbered 5, after V lost 1 base and J lost 9 bases. This CDR3 comprises 16 residues. The CDR3 coding sequence is TGTGCCAGCAGCTTAAGGGGGACTAGCGGGAGTGTTGAGCAGTTCTTC. Its protein product is CASSLRGTSGSVEQFF.

The chain recombines TRBV9 with TRBJ1-1; D uncertain. Trimming left V 1 base short and J 5 bases short, with 9 bases between. The CDR3 sequence is 13 residues long. Germline V gives CDR1 SGDLS, CDR2 YYNGEE. CDR3 in amino acids: CASSVQEGTEAFF. Written as DNA, the CDR3 is TGTGCCAGCAGCGTACAGGAGGGTACTGAAGCTTTCTTT.

V is TRBV2 and J is TRBJ2-5; a possible D gene is TRBD1 (5 bases). The tail of the sequence fits TRBJ2-7 better, so the J call may be wrong. In germline, CDR1 is SNHLY, CDR2 FYNNEI. This CDR3 is built from 13 residues. The CDR3: CASSEGQRYEQYF. The DNA for the CDR3 is TGTGCCAGCAGTGAAGGACAGCGATACGAGCAGTACTTC.

V gene TRBV10-3 combines with J gene TRBJ1-3; D uncertain. Germline CDR1 ENHRY, CDR2 SYGVKD. CDR3 length equals 14 residues. Trimming cost V 10 bases and J 0 bases, with 13 bases left between them. The CDR3 coding sequence is TGTGCCACCTCCCCCTCTAACTCTGGAAACACCATATATTTT. Residues: CATSPSNSGNTIYF.